A selection of T cell receptor beta chains follows, all from one sample in a study of blood T cell repertoires in COVID-19. Sequencing used immunoSEQ multiplex PCR; TCRdb keeps in-frame clones, though not all of them. The table records around 200,000 clones, roughly 85% of them present only once. Sequencing was carried out using peripheral blood. The source of these receptors is a human donor with active or convalescent COVID-19. The donor label of this sample is uncertain. Each CDR3 is given without its conserved first and last residue. D genes are given only for firm matches.

V: TRBV6-1
D: NA
length: 13
CDR3: ASSEQEASYNEQF

V: TRBV4-2
D: TRBD2
length: 11
CDR3: ASSQGSSGALY

V: TRBV5-1
D: NA
length: 14
CDR3: ASSLQGGRSSYEQY

V: TRBV11-3
D: TRBD1
length: 13
CDR3: ASSLGQGYKDTQY

V: TRBV30
D: TRBD2
length: 12
CDR3: AWGSGMSTDTQY

V: TRBV2
D: NA
length: 13
CDR3: ASSMLTPTNEKLF

V: TRBV28
D: TRBD2
length: 14
CDR3: ASSLPGTSGVNEQF

V: TRBV2
D: TRBD1
length: 14
CDR3: ASSATGPRNTGELF

V: TRBV19
D: TRBD2
length: 15
CDR3: ASSRYGTSGGHDTQY

V: TRBV30
D: TRBD1
length: 17
CDR3: AWSVGQGARDVMNTEAF

V: TRBV7-9
D: NA
length: 12
CDR3: ASSPQSNNEKLF

V: TRBV27
D: NA
length: 13
CDR3: ASSFRPGGNTEAF

V: TRBV4-2
D: TRBD2
length: 17
CDR3: ASSQEWLGEGIRAGELF

V: TRBV25-1
D: NA
length: 13
CDR3: ASSEGQWMNEKLF

V: TRBV11-3
D: NA
length: 13
CDR3: ASSSQGGLYNEQF

V: TRBV27
D: NA
length: 12
CDR3: ASSFGSGSHEQY

V: TRBV5-5
D: NA
length: 12
CDR3: ASSRRVGVDTQY

V: TRBV2
D: NA
length: 12
CDR3: ASSDMGGYYEQY

V: TRBV4-2
D: TRBD1
length: 14
CDR3: ASSNTYRGKNEKLF

V: TRBV24-1
D: NA
length: 15
CDR3: ATSDLSGSLTTGELF

V: TRBV24-1
D: NA
length: 10
CDR3: ASGPTIDEQF

V: TRBV27
D: NA
length: 13
CDR3: ASSLNWGEGTEAF

V: TRBV12-3/TRBV12-4
D: NA
length: 11
CDR3: ASRRRTQETQY

V: TRBV5-1
D: TRBD1
length: 11
CDR3: ASSLTGAYEQY

V: TRBV6-5
D: NA
length: 14
CDR3: ASSYSIRENTGELF

V: TRBV19
D: NA
length: 11
CDR3: ASSIGQNQPQH

V: TRBV19
D: NA
length: 13
CDR3: ASSIGGGHALEQY

V: TRBV9
D: TRBD2
length: 14
CDR3: ASSPSLADYPYEQY

V: TRBV7-6
D: TRBD1
length: 14
CDR3: ASSSTHRGPTDTQY

V: TRBV5-1
D: TRBD2
length: 13
CDR3: ASSSSGSSHNEQF

V: TRBV6-1
D: NA
length: 12
CDR3: ASSEQVHKGELF

V: TRBV7-3
D: NA
length: 11
CDR3: ASSPRGHYGYT

V: TRBV12-3/TRBV12-4
D: NA
length: 11
CDR3: ASSPGGNSPLH

V: TRBV24-1
D: TRBD1
length: 14
CDR3: ATSDFPGTGSNGYT

V: TRBV3-1/TRBV3-2
D: NA
length: 10
CDR3: ASGWETDTQY

V: TRBV25-1
D: NA
length: 12
CDR3: ASSGDISGNTIY

V: TRBV9
D: NA
length: 15
CDR3: ASSVERQPSSGNTIY

V: TRBV5-4
D: NA
length: 16
CDR3: ASSLLVTRASMNTEAF

V: TRBV6-6
D: TRBD1
length: 13
CDR3: ASRPPSGQGDEQY

V: TRBV6-4
D: TRBD2
length: 14
CDR3: ASSETSGSWGDTQY

V: TRBV28
D: TRBD2
length: 13
CDR3: ASRESAGGRETQY

V: TRBV21-1
D: NA
length: 14
CDR3: ASSKLLERNTGELF

V: TRBV28
D: TRBD1
length: 12
CDR3: ASTRGGAYNEQF

V: TRBV6-5
D: TRBD1
length: 12
CDR3: ASSYRQGNYEQY

V: TRBV19
D: NA
length: 13
CDR3: ASSSQDNPGNTIY

V: TRBV7-6
D: NA
length: 15
CDR3: ASSLSFGGSSTDTQY

V: TRBV3-1/TRBV3-2
D: NA
length: 15
CDR3: ASSPPRQMRGGYGYT

V: TRBV5-4
D: TRBD1
length: 11
CDR3: ASSPTGPETQY

V: TRBV28
D: NA
length: 11
CDR3: ASDSYRFPEQF

V: TRBV21-1
D: NA
length: 14
CDR3: ASSRGLAPRTDTQY